This TCR beta chain stems from a study of early stage breast cancer tumors. Study-wide background: Most of the 16 invasive tumors were ER+, PR+ and HER2-. Invasive lobular carcinomas made up four of 12 ER+/PR+/HER2- tumors. Findings and limits, study-wide: Tumors had roughly 2.4-fold higher T cell density and higher clonality than adjacent normal breast tissue.

The method was immunoSEQ multiplex PCR; TCRdb's version includes in-frame clones alone and lacks a portion of them. The sample holds about 31,000 clones; over 70% are singletons and the top ten take about a tenth. About this clone itself: The antigen is unknown.

V gave up 0 bases and J gave up 2 bases, with 6 bases separating them. This CDR3 contains 15 residues. The germline V gene encodes CDR1 SGHRS and CDR2 YFSETQ. This chain connects TRBV5-1 to TRBJ2-6; D not certain. Input material: breast tumor tissue. This receptor was taken from a person aged 30-39 years with breast cancer. CDR3 region: CASSLDAPGANVLTF. The CDR3 nucleotides read TGCGCCAGCAGCTTGGACGCCCCTGGGGCCAACGTCCTGACTTTC.